This entry lists 32 T cell receptor beta chains sequenced from one sample in a study of cytomegalovirus exposure and HLA in healthy donors. Some clones are missing from TCRdb's copy, which holds only in-frame ones; the method was immunoSEQ multiplex PCR. The table shows about 73,000 clones, with 80% to 90% occurring only once. Sequencing used PBMCs. These receptors were obtained from a woman under 30 in good health and CMV-seropositive.

This chain uses TRBV2 with TRBJ1-1; possible D gene TRBD1, 6 bases. The CDR3 runs to 12 residues. Germline-derived CDR1 and CDR2 are SNHLY and FYNNEI. Between the trimmed V and J ends, which lost 4 bases and 3 bases, there was a span of 6 bases. CDR3: CASSAGDTEAFF. The CDR3 DNA reads as TGTGCCAGCAGTGCAGGGGACACTGAAGCTTTCTTT. The whole variable domain, filled in from reference TRBV2 and TRBJ1-1, reads EPEVTQTPSHQVTQMGQEVILRCVPISNHLYFYWYRQILGQKVEFLVSFYNNEISEKSEIFDDQFSVERPDGSNFTLKIRSTKLEDSAMYFCASSAGDTEAFFGQGTRLTVV.

This clone was recorded only once. The chain carries TRBV5-1 and TRBJ2-1; 10 nucleotides match TRBD1. This CDR3 is built from 15 residues. Germline assignment: CDR1 SGHRS and CDR2 YFSETQ. V was pared by 3 bases and J by 7 bases, with 7 bases of the junction left unmatched. The CDR3 region has the DNA TGCGCCAGCAGCTCGGGACAGGGGAATTGGAATGAGCAGTTCTTC. Amino acid sequence: CASSSGQGNWNEQFF.

This clone was picked up a small number of times. This chain joins TRBV9 and TRBJ2-4, with a tentative D call TRBD2 (6 bases). With 3 bases removed from V and 7 bases from J, the gap between germline ends came to 17 bases. The CDR3 has 15 amino acids. Looked up from germline, CDR1 is SGDLS and CDR2 is YYNGEE. The CDR3: CASSADSGLGNIQYF. The CDR3 DNA sequence: TGTGCCAGCAGCGCCGATAGCGGACTGGGGAACATTCAGTACTTC.

The chain joins TRBV10-2 to TRBJ1-2; 9 positions match TRBD1. The CDR3 contains 15 residues. V lost 9 bases to trimming and J lost 6 bases; unmatched junction nucleotides: 14. Germline V CDR1 and CDR2: WSHSY, SAAADI. The CDR3 bases are TGCGCCAGTTTCCATGGACAGGGGAATATGGATGGCTACACCTTC. This gives the protein CASFHGQGNMDGYTF.

This rearrangement joins TRBV19 to TRBJ1-4; D unresolved. The CDR3 is 13 residues long. Trimming shortened V by 4 bases and J by 6 bases, and 9 bases separated the two germline ends. Germline V gene data show CDR1 as LNHDA and CDR2 as SQIVND (reference sequence). In DNA, the CDR3 is TGTGCCAGTAGTACTCAGTTGTATGAAAAACTGTTTTTT. It yields the protein CASSTQLYEKLFF.

This clone occurred once. The chain recombines TRBV7-3 with TRBJ1-5; no definite D call. Trimming took off 0 bases at V and 4 bases at J, with 16 bases between the two ends. The CDR3 has 17 residues. Per germline, CDR1 SGHTA and CDR2 FQGTGA. As DNA, the CDR3 is TGTGCCAGCAGCTTAACGGACGGAGGGCTCCTGAATCAGCCCCAGCATTTT. This sequence encodes CASSLTDGGLLNQPQHF.

In this sample, this clone turned up once. This rearrangement joins TRBV5-1 to TRBJ2-3; D is undetermined. The germline V and J ends were trimmed by 3 bases and 7 bases, with 18 bases remaining between them. The V gene's germline CDR1 is SGHRS and CDR2 YFSETQ. The length of the CDR3 is 15 residues. The CDR3 loop is CASSSPLVLPYTQYF. The CDR3 DNA is TGCGCCAGCAGCTCCCCGTTAGTACTCCCATATACGCAGTATTTT.

The chain uses TRBV7-2 and TRBJ1-6; 7 nucleotides agree with TRBD1. Germline trimming cut 5 bases from V and 6 bases from J; bases unmatched to any gene: 10. This CDR3 has 16 amino acids. From germline, CDR1 is SGHTA and CDR2 FQGNSA. This CDR3 is CASSKTLQGTNSPLHF. Written as DNA, the CDR3 is TGTGCCAGCAGCAAAACCTTACAGGGGACTAATTCACCCCTCCACTTT.

The V and J genes are TRBV27 and TRBJ1-2, with D perhaps TRBD1 (5 bases). This CDR3 region has 14 residues. Germline CDR1 and CDR2: MNHEY and SMNVEV (reference sequence). Trimming left V 5 bases short and J 7 bases short, with 17 bases between. The chain's CDR3 is CASSHPGRGGGYTF. As DNA, the CDR3 is TGTGCCAGCAGTCATCCGGGGAGGGGAGGTGGCTACACCTTC.

The V call is TRBV7-9, the J call TRBJ1-2; D not certain. The CDR3 has 13 residues. Germline V gene lookup returns CDR1 SEHNR and CDR2 FQNEAQ (reference sequence). V lost 3 bases, J lost 6 bases, and 11 bases lay in between. Written as DNA, the CDR3 is TGTGCCAGCAGCTTTGAACAGTTCAATGGCTACACCTTC. Translating it yields CASSFEQFNGYTF.

This sequence joins TRBV15 and TRBJ2-6, with TRBD2 matching 11 bases. There are 19 residues in the CDR3. The V segment lost 4 bases and the J segment 3 bases; nucleotides outside the gene matches: 11. The V gene's germline CDR1 is LNHNV and CDR2 YYDKDF (reference sequence). CDR3 loop: CATSTYLLAGGGGANVLTF. CDR3 sequence (DNA): TGTGCCACCAGCACCTACCTTTTAGCGGGAGGGGGTGGGGCCAACGTCCTGACTTTC.

The chain employs TRBV19 and TRBJ1-5; D is unresolved. There are 15 residues in the CDR3. Germline CDR1 reads LNHDA; CDR2 reads SQIVND (reference sequence). V dropped 1 base and J dropped 6 bases, with 13 bases sitting between them. The CDR3 DNA sequence: TGTGCCAGTAGTATAGGGGCCGTCTCGGCTCAGCCCCAGCATTTT. It encodes CASSIGAVSAQPQHF.

The chain employs TRBV7-8 and TRBJ2-7; no firm D call. The length of the CDR3 is 12 residues. Germline V gene sequence: CDR1 SGHVS, CDR2 FQNEAQ. The ends were cut back, 1 base at V and 6 bases at J, with 7 bases in the middle. This CDR3 is CASSLVIPEQYF. The CDR3 nucleotides read TGTGCCAGCAGCTTAGTTATTCCCGAGCAGTACTTC.

CDR3 nucleotide sequence: TGTGCCAGCAGCCAAGCTGCAGGGGGCAAGTACGAGCAGTACTTC. Translated: CASSQAAGGKYEQYF. This chain links TRBV4-2 with TRBJ2-7; 8 nucleotides agree with TRBD1. CDR3 length: 15 amino acids. Germline CDR1 LGHNA, CDR2 YNFKEQ. With 1 base clipped from V and 4 bases from J, the junction kept 6 bases outside the gene matches.

The genes are TRBV28 and TRBJ2-1, with 9 bases that match TRBD2. Per germline, CDR1 MDHEN and CDR2 SYDVKM. The CDR3 has 15 residues. V dropped 2 bases and J dropped 7; count of bases not matched to a gene: 6. The CDR3 region is CASSLAGGRGNEQFF. The CDR3 bases are TGTGCCAGCAGTTTAGCGGGAGGGCGAGGTAATGAGCAGTTCTTC.

This chain joins TRBV28 and TRBJ1-5, with D hard to call. From germline, CDR1 is MDHEN and CDR2 SYDVKM. This CDR3 contains 15 residues. V was cut by 5 bases and J by 0 bases, with 11 bases left in between. CDR3 DNA: TGTGCCAGCAGTCTGCGGCTAGTTAGCAATCAGCCCCAGCATTTT. This sequence encodes CASSLRLVSNQPQHF.

This sequence joins TRBV4-2 and TRBJ1-1; D is uncertain. The germline CDR1 and CDR2 sequences are LGHNA and YNFKEQ. With 0 bases removed from V and 2 bases from J, the gap between germline ends came to 10 bases. This CDR3 has 15 amino acids. Here the CDR3 DNA reads TGTGCCAGCAGCCAAGAAGCAGCGCACAACACTGAAGCTTTCTTT. Translated, it gives CASSQEAAHNTEAFF.

DNA for the CDR3: TGTGCCAGCAGTTTAACCATAGCGGGGGGCGGGGAGCTGTTTTTT. It codes for CASSLTIAGGGELFF. This chain joins TRBV27 and TRBJ2-2; TRBD2 aligns across 10 bases. Germline CDR1 is MNHEY and CDR2 is SMNVEV (reference sequence). This CDR3 region has 15 residues. Unmatched junction bases numbered 4, after V lost 2 bases and J lost 7 bases.

This clone was counted a single time. This chain connects TRBV29-1 to TRBJ1-5, with TRBD1 matching 8 bases. This CDR3 contains 16 residues. After removal of 0 bases from V and 7 bases from J, the junction contained 11 bases not matched to a gene. Germline assignment: CDR1 SQVTM and CDR2 ANQGSEA. Written as DNA, the CDR3 is TGCAGCGTTGAAGATCCACGGACAGGGAAAGGACAGCCCCAGCATTTT. Translated, it gives CSVEDPRTGKGQPQHF.

The chain recombines TRBV14 with TRBJ2-7; tentative D call: TRBD2 (5 bases). This CDR3 has 15 amino acids. Germline V gene data show CDR1 as SGHDN and CDR2 as FVKESK. V was pared by 4 bases and J by 2 bases, with 15 bases between. The CDR3: CASSRESVGAYEQYF. Here the CDR3 DNA reads TGTGCCAGCAGCCGAGAAAGCGTCGGGGCCTACGAGCAGTACTTC.

The chain carries TRBV7-2 and TRBJ2-3; TRBD2 matches at 12 bases. This CDR3 is built from 18 residues. V lost 5 bases, J lost 0 bases, and 9 bases stayed unmatched. CDR1 and CDR2 from the germline V gene are SGHTA and FQGNSA. For the CDR3, the DNA is TGTGCCAGCAGCCCGAGACTAGCGGGGGCCCCTAGCACAGATACGCAGTATTTT. Translating gives CASSPRLAGAPSTDTQYF. The whole variable domain, filled in from reference TRBV7-2 and TRBJ2-3, reads GAGVSQSPSNKVTEKGKDVELRCDPISGHTALYWYRQSLGQGLEFLIYFQGNSAPDKSGLPSDRFSAERTGGSVSTLTIQRTQQEDSAVYLCASSPRLAGAPSTDTQYFGPGTRLTVL.

In this sample, this clone turned up once. V is TRBV19 and J is TRBJ2-2, with D perhaps matching TRBD2 (5 bases). Germline V gene lookup returns CDR1 LNHDA and CDR2 SQIVND (reference sequence). The CDR3 loop spans 17 amino acids. Trimming removed 0 bases from V and 6 bases from J, with 17 bases in between. The CDR3 nucleotides read TGTGCCAGTAGTATAGATCGGGGTTTTGGCGGTCCCGGGGAGCTGTTTTTT. It yields the protein CASSIDRGFGGPGELFF. Using reference TRBV19 and TRBJ2-2 for the parts outside the CDR3, the full variable domain is DGGITQSPKYLFRKEGQNVTLSCEQNLNHDAMYWYRQDPGQGLRLIYYSQIVNDFQKGDIAEGYSVSREKKESFPLTVTSAQKNPTAFYLCASSIDRGFGGPGELFFGEGSRLTVL.

The rearrangement links TRBV7-9 to TRBJ2-1; D possibly corresponds to TRBD2 (5 bases). CDR1 is SEHNR and CDR2 is FQNEAQ in the germline V gene (reference sequence). The CDR3 has 12 residues. V gave up 7 bases and J gave up 5 bases, with 9 bases separating them. CDR3 residues: CASTAGNNEQFF. The CDR3 nucleotides are TGTGCCAGCACCGCCGGGAACAATGAGCAGTTCTTC.

This chain links TRBV6-5 with TRBJ2-4; tentatively, D is TRBD2 (7 bases). Germline CDR1 is MNHEY and CDR2 is SVGAGI. The CDR3 has 14 amino acids. Trimming removed 5 bases from V and 4 bases from J, with 12 bases in between. As DNA, the CDR3 is TGTGCCAGCAGTAGGGGGGGGCAGAAAAACATTCAGTACTTC. Translating it yields CASSRGGQKNIQYF.

V and J are TRBV28 and TRBJ1-5, with 10 bases lining up with TRBD1. The ends lost 5 bases at V and 5 bases at J; junction bases unmatched: 12. The V gene's germline CDR1 is MDHEN and CDR2 SYDVKM. There are 17 residues in the CDR3. This chain's CDR3 is CASSQGGQGTADQPQHF. The CDR3 nucleotides read TGTGCCAGCAGTCAAGGGGGACAGGGGACGGCGGATCAGCCCCAGCATTTT.

The gene calls are TRBV21-1 and TRBJ2-5; the table's D call of TRBD2 was not tested on the DNA. TRBV21-1 is recorded as a pseudogene. This CDR3 comprises 15 residues. In DNA, the CDR3 is TGTGCCCCGGATCCCATTAGCGGCCGATGGGAGACCCAGTACTTC. Translating gives CAPDPISGRWETQYF.

The CDR3 spells CASSLLGTAYNEQFF. DNA for the CDR3: TGTGCCAGCAGTTTATTAGGGACAGCTTACAATGAGCAGTTCTTC. The rearrangement joins TRBV27 to TRBJ2-1; 7 positions agree with TRBD1. The germline V gene encodes CDR1 MNHEY and CDR2 SMNVEV (reference sequence). V trimming: 1 base; J trimming: 4 bases; junction bases outside the gene matches: 4. The CDR3 totals 15 residues.

A few counts support this clone. The CDR3 region is CASSVEGTDYEQYF. In nucleotides, the CDR3 is TGTGCCAGCAGCGTAGAGGGGACAGACTACGAGCAGTACTTC. This chain uses TRBV9 with TRBJ2-7, with 7 bases fitting TRBD1. Germline assignment: CDR1 SGDLS and CDR2 YYNGEE. This CDR3 comprises 14 residues. After removal of 0 bases from V and 3 bases from J, the junction contained 3 bases not matched to a gene.

CDR3 DNA: TGTGCCAGCACCTCGGGACAGGGGGGGGCCACCGGGGAGCTGTTTTTT. Protein product: CASTSGQGGATGELFF. The genes are TRBV6-6 and TRBJ2-2, with 11 bases lining up with TRBD1. V lost 7 bases to trimming and J lost 4 bases; unmatched junction nucleotides: 8. CDR1 and CDR2 from the germline V gene are MNHNY and SVGAGI (reference sequence). The CDR3 extends over 16 amino acids.

The chain couples TRBV5-4 to TRBJ1-3; 9 positions match TRBD1. Germline V gives CDR1 SGHNT, CDR2 YYREEE (reference sequence). The ends lost 3 bases at V and 5 bases at J; junction bases unmatched: 6. The CDR3 is 15 amino acids. The CDR3 sequence is CASSSEQGARNTIYF. For the CDR3, the DNA is TGTGCCAGCAGCTCTGAACAGGGGGCCAGAAACACCATATATTTT.

This clone was observed a handful of times. The chain uses TRBV6-5 and TRBJ2-7; 11 nucleotides line up with TRBD1. The length of the CDR3 is 15 residues. Germline-derived CDR1 and CDR2 are MNHEY and SVGAGI. Unmatched junction bases numbered 2, after V lost 0 bases and J lost 4 bases. The CDR3 loop reads CASSYSGQGVYEQYF. As DNA, the CDR3 is TGTGCCAGCAGTTACTCGGGACAGGGGGTGTACGAGCAGTACTTC.

The chain has TRBV7-9 and TRBJ2-3, with 9 bases fitting TRBD2. This CDR3 has 18 residues. Per the germline V gene, CDR1 is SEHNR and CDR2 is FQNEAQ (reference sequence). V lost 4 bases, J lost 0 bases, and 11 bases stayed unmatched. CDR3 coding DNA: TGTGCCAGCAGCTACCCCGTAGCGGGGGATTCTAGCACAGATACGCAGTATTTT. This translates into CASSYPVAGDSSTDTQYF.